A single sample gave rise to the 29 T cell receptor beta chains below, sequenced in a study of immune heterogeneity within non-small cell lung tumors. It was a multiplex PCR that amplified TCR beta CDR3, with 32 V and 13 J primers. TCRdb re-called the multiplex PCR reads with MiXCR, one entry per CDR3 protein. This repertoire shows some 2,100 distinct CDR3 sequences, just under 35% found once; its top ten account for roughly 30%. Per sample, about 610 ng of bulk tumor genomic DNA was the template used. Several spatially distant biopsies were obtained per primary tumor intraoperatively. Enrolled individuals presented with untreated, newly diagnosed non-small cell lung cancer and received curative surgery. The sequenced material came from lung tumor tissue. These receptors originate from a man aged 65 to 79 with non-small cell lung cancer.

The chain couples TRBV28 to TRBJ2-7; 11 bases line up with TRBD2. The germline gives CDR1 MDHEN, CDR2 SYDVKM. The CDR3 has 16 residues. V gave up 6 bases and J gave up 0 bases; unmatched junction bases: 7. The CDR3 loop reads CASRPGTSGNSYEQYF. In DNA form, the CDR3 reads TGTGCCAGCAGACCCGGGACTAGCGGAAACTCCTACGAGCAGTACTTC. The complete variable domain, with remaining parts taken from reference TRBV28 and TRBJ2-7, reads DVKVTQSSRYLVKRTGEKVFLECVQDMDHENMFWYRQDPGLGLRLIYFSYDVKMKEKGDIPEGYSVSREKKERFSLILESASTNQTSMYLCASRPGTSGNSYEQYFGPGTRLTVT.

This clonotype is medium-sized within its sample. This sequence joins TRBV27 and TRBJ1-2, with D maybe TRBD1 (5 bases). V was trimmed by 5 bases and J by 0 bases, leaving 7 bases between them. Per germline, CDR1 MNHEY and CDR2 SMNVEV (reference sequence). The CDR3 loop spans 13 amino acids. CDR3 in amino acids: CASSDRANYGYTF. The CDR3 coding sequence is TGTGCCAGCAGTGACAGAGCTAACTATGGCTACACCTTC.

The J gene is TRBJ1-5, the V gene TRBV19; the match to TRBD1 covers 7 bases. The germline V gene encodes CDR1 LNHDA and CDR2 SQIVND (reference sequence). The CDR3 is made up of 14 amino acids. After removal of 1 base from V and 7 bases from J, the junction contained 4 bases not matched to a gene. CDR3 nucleotide sequence: TGTGCCAGTAGTATAGGGGACAGTAGGCAGCCCCAGCATTTT. Translating it yields CASSIGDSRQPQHF.

The V and J genes are TRBV19 and TRBJ2-6, with TRBD1 matching 9 bases. After removal of 5 bases from V and 4 bases from J, the junction contained 6 bases not matched to a gene. Germline CDR1 reads LNHDA; CDR2 reads SQIVND (reference sequence). There are 16 residues in the CDR3. In DNA form, the CDR3 reads TGTGCCAGTAGTCCTGGACAGGGGAACGGGGCCAACGTCCTGACTTTC. This sequence encodes CASSPGQGNGANVLTF. The full variable domain, with the rest looked up from reference TRBV19 and TRBJ2-6, is DGGITQSPKYLFRKEGQNVTLSCEQNLNHDAMYWYRQDPGQGLRLIYYSQIVNDFQKGDIAEGYSVSREKKESFPLTVTSAQKNPTAFYLCASSPGQGNGANVLTFGAGSRLTVL.

The rearrangement uses TRBV18 and TRBJ1-2, with D possibly being TRBD1 (6 bases). Germline assignment: CDR1 KGHSH and CDR2 LQKENI. The CDR3 runs to 14 residues. V was pared by 3 bases and J by 6 bases, with 14 bases between. The CDR3 protein is CASSPVRGGDGYTF. The CDR3 DNA reads as TGTGCCAGCTCACCGGTCAGGGGTGGAGATGGCTACACCTTC.

CDR3 in DNA: TGTGCCAGCAGCTTGTCTGCCGACAGCAGCACAGATACGCAGTATTTT. This gives the protein CASSLSADSSTDTQYF. The rearrangement joins TRBV5-8 to TRBJ2-3; the D gene is possibly TRBD1 (5 bases). This CDR3 contains 16 residues. The germline V gene has CDR1 SGHTS and CDR2 YDEGEE. Trimming took off 1 base at V and 0 bases at J, with 12 bases between the two ends.

By proportion, this clonotype is large. The genes are TRBV5-1 and TRBJ1-3; D remains ambiguous. Germline CDR1 is SGHRS and CDR2 is YFSETQ. This CDR3 contains 14 residues. V dropped 2 bases and J dropped 4 bases, with 10 bases sitting between them. CDR3 amino acids: CASSFDFGGNTIYF. DNA for the CDR3: TGCGCCAGCAGCTTCGATTTTGGGGGAAACACCATATATTTT.

The chain joins TRBV29-1 to TRBJ2-1; 8 bases match TRBD1. Germline V gene lookup returns CDR1 SQVTM and CDR2 ANQGSEA. This CDR3 spans 14 amino acids. The V segment lost 4 bases and the J segment 7 bases; nucleotides outside the gene matches: 9. CDR3 in DNA: TGCAGCGTTGGCCTTAGGACAGGGATTAATGAGCAGTTCTTC. Its protein product is CSVGLRTGINEQFF.

By sample fraction, this clonotype is large (0.1 to 1%). The rearrangement joins TRBV6-1 to TRBJ1-3; 7 bases line up with TRBD1. V shed 6 bases, J shed 2 bases, and the junction held 7 bases outside the gene matches. Germline V gene data show CDR1 as MNHNS and CDR2 as SASEGT. The length of the CDR3 is 15 residues. CDR3 in amino acids: CASRNPGGTGNTIYF. CDR3 bases: TGTGCCAGCAGAAACCCAGGGGGGACTGGAAACACCATATATTTT.

This chain links TRBV20-1 with TRBJ2-3; 7 bases map to TRBD2. The CDR3 consists of 14 residues. CDR1 and CDR2 from the germline V gene are DFQATT and SNEGSKA (reference sequence). V shed 5 bases and J 3 bases; nucleotides not matched to a gene: 8. CDR3 residues: CSALRGLKTDTQYF. The CDR3 bases are TGCAGTGCTCTCCGGGGACTAAAAACAGATACGCAGTATTTT.

This chain uses TRBV27 with TRBJ2-1; 8 bases fit TRBD2. Germline V gives CDR1 MNHEY, CDR2 SMNVEV (reference sequence). CDR3 length equals 14 residues. After removal of 3 bases from V and 5 bases from J, the junction contained 3 bases not matched to a gene. In DNA, the CDR3 is TGTGCCAGCAGTTTCGGGGGGGGCGACAATGAGCAGTTCTTC. This codes for CASSFGGGDNEQFF.

This clonotype has only a few counts. This chain uses TRBV18 with TRBJ2-3; 8 nucleotides line up with TRBD2. CDR3 length: 16 amino acids. V shed 6 bases and J 2 bases; nucleotides not matched to a gene: 10. The V gene's germline CDR1 is KGHSH and CDR2 LQKENI. The CDR3 loop is CASSFGAGEFTDTQYF. CDR3 in DNA: TGTGCCAGCTCCTTCGGAGCGGGAGAGTTCACAGATACGCAGTATTTT.

In its sample, this clonotype ranks as hyperexpanded. The chain carries TRBV6-1 and TRBJ1-2; 9 bases fit TRBD1. The CDR3 spans 15 residues. Germline trimming cut 5 bases from V and 2 bases from J; bases unmatched to any gene: 6. Germline CDR1 reads MNHNS; CDR2 reads SASEGT. The CDR3 sequence is CASSKTGTGNYGYTF. Written as DNA, the CDR3 is TGTGCCAGCAGTAAGACCGGGACAGGGAACTATGGCTACACCTTC.

The rearrangement links TRBV7-6 to TRBJ2-2; TRBD2 agrees at 7 bases. V was clipped by 0 bases and J by 7 bases; unmatched bases: 5. The germline CDR1 and CDR2 sequences are SGHVS and FNYEAQ. The CDR3 is 15 amino acids. The CDR3 DNA sequence: TGTGCCAGCAGCTTAGCCGGGGACTACTTCGGGGAGCTGTTTTTT. It yields the protein CASSLAGDYFGELFF.

In this sample, this clonotype turned up a few times. The rearrangement uses TRBV7-6 and TRBJ1-3, with TRBD1 matching 7 bases. V dropped 1 base and J dropped 1; count of bases not matched to a gene: 4. The CDR3 loop spans 16 amino acids. Germline loops: CDR1 SGHVS, CDR2 FNYEAQ. CDR3 residues: CASSLGQGLSGNTIYF. CDR3 nucleotide sequence: TGTGCCAGCAGCTTAGGACAGGGACTTTCTGGAAACACCATATATTTT.

This clonotype is classed as medium-sized. This rearrangement joins TRBV6-2 or TRBV6-3 to TRBJ1-5, with TRBD1 matching 9 bases. The J segment lost 0 bases and the V segment lost 0 bases, leaving 9 bases of the junction unmatched. The CDR3 extends over 19 amino acids. Germline CDR1 reads MNHEY; CDR2 reads SVGEGT. This chain's CDR3 is CASSYSLQGAGNSNQPQHF. The CDR3 region has the DNA TGTGCCAGCAGTTACTCTCTACAGGGGGCCGGTAATAGCAATCAGCCCCAGCATTTT.

This chain connects TRBV5-1 to TRBJ2-7, with 13 bases identical to TRBD2. The V gene end was trimmed by 4 bases and the J gene end by 0 bases; junction bases not matched to a gene: 7. The length of the CDR3 is 17 residues. Germline V gene lookup returns CDR1 SGHRS and CDR2 YFSETQ. CDR3 nucleotide sequence: TGCGCCAGCAGCAAGGGACTAGCGGGGACAAGCTCCTACGAGCAGTACTTC. This translates into CASSKGLAGTSSYEQYF. The full variable domain, in which reference TRBV5-1 and TRBJ2-7 provide the parts outside the CDR3, is KAGVTQTPRYLIKTRGQQVTLSCSPISGHRSVSWYQQTPGQGLQFLFEYFSETQRNKGNFPGRFSGRQFSNSRSEMNVSTLELGDSALYLCASSKGLAGTSSYEQYFGPGTRLTVT.

This clonotype was seen a few times. This chain uses TRBV18 with TRBJ2-7, with 10 bases aligning to TRBD1. The germline CDR1 and CDR2 sequences are KGHSH and LQKENI. The CDR3 runs 15 residues. The V gene end was trimmed by 9 bases and the J gene end by 4 bases; junction bases not matched to a gene: 12. The CDR3 DNA reads TGTGCCAGTCGGAGGACCGGGACAGGGGCTTACGAGCAGTACTTC. Protein sequence: CASRRTGTGAYEQYF.

In this sample, this clonotype turned up a few times. The chain combines TRBV20-1 with TRBJ2-5; no definite D call. Germline CDR1 is DFQATT and CDR2 is SNEGSKA (reference sequence). CDR3 length: 11 residues. V lost 5 bases and J lost 2, with 6 bases in between. The CDR3 protein is CSAQTQETQYF. The CDR3 nucleotides read TGCAGTGCTCAAACACAAGAGACCCAGTACTTC.

About this clonotype itself: A much larger clone lies one base from this, so it may be a read error. The chain combines TRBV5-4 with TRBJ2-2; D might be TRBD1 (6 bases). CDR3 size: 15 residues. V dropped 2 bases and J dropped 1 base, with 9 bases sitting between them. Germline V lookup: CDR1 SGHNT, CDR2 YYREEE (reference sequence). In nucleotides, the CDR3 is TGTGCCAGCAGCTTCAGGGGACAGAACACCGGGGAGCTGTTTTTT. Translated, it gives CASSFRGQNTGELFF.

A few counts support this clonotype. This chain joins TRBV3-1 and TRBJ1-2; D might be TRBD1 (5 bases). Trimming left V 8 bases short and J 3 bases short, with 13 bases between. Germline V gives CDR1 LGHDT, CDR2 YNNKEL (reference sequence). The CDR3 length is 13 residues. The chain's CDR3 is CASSSGAHYGYTF. The DNA for the CDR3 is TGTGCCAGCTCGTCTGGGGCGCACTATGGCTACACCTTC.

Sample share makes this clonotype medium-sized. The chain links TRBV30 to TRBJ2-4, with 10 bases aligning to TRBD1. Germline CDR1 reads GTSNPN; CDR2 reads SVGIG (reference sequence). The junction had 6 bases not matched to a gene; V was cut back by 5 bases and J by 5 bases. The CDR3 runs to 14 residues. In DNA, the CDR3 is TGTGCCTGGGGGATCGGGACAGGGGAAAACATTCAGTACTTC. Residues: CAWGIGTGENIQYF.

Only a few counts were recorded for this clonotype. The rearrangement joins TRBV25-1 to TRBJ1-4, with a tentative D call TRBD1 (5 bases). The CDR3 extends over 14 amino acids. V shed 3 bases and J shed 5 bases, with 10 bases lying between them. Germline V CDR1 and CDR2: MGHDK, SYGVNS. In DNA form, the CDR3 reads TGTGCCAGCAGTGATTTAGAGGGGAATGAAAAACTGTTTTTT. Encoded protein: CASSDLEGNEKLFF.

The rearrangement uses TRBV19 and TRBJ2-1; TRBD2 matches 8 bases. V gave up 6 bases and J gave up 8 bases; unmatched junction bases: 15. Germline CDR1 reads LNHDA; CDR2 reads SQIVND (reference sequence). The CDR3 has 16 amino acids. The CDR3 region is CASSVQLAAIPHEQFF. The CDR3 DNA reads as TGTGCCAGTAGCGTCCAACTAGCGGCTATCCCCCATGAGCAGTTCTTC.

The chain combines TRBV12-3 or TRBV12-4 with TRBJ1-1; D remains ambiguous. The CDR3 runs to 15 residues. Trimming pared 6 bases from V and 1 base from J, leaving 15 bases between. This CDR3 reads CASRGSLGQNTEAFF. In DNA form, the CDR3 reads TGTGCCAGCAGGGGATCATTGGGTCAGAACACTGAAGCTTTCTTT.

Within the sample, this clonotype is medium-sized. In DNA form, the CDR3 reads TGCAGTGCTAGAGCGGGACTAGCGGGAGGAGAGACCCAGTACTTC. Translation: CSARAGLAGGETQYF. This chain connects TRBV20-1 to TRBJ2-5, with 15 bases matching TRBD2. From germline, CDR1 is DFQATT and CDR2 SNEGSKA (reference sequence). The CDR3 is 15 amino acids. Trimming removed 1 base from V and 4 bases from J; junction bases left unmatched: 1.

J is TRBJ1-5 and V is TRBV20-1; no definite D call. V was clipped by 3 bases and J by 1 base, with 7 bases between them. The CDR3 has 13 amino acids. The germline V gene encodes CDR1 DFQATT and CDR2 SNEGSKA (reference sequence). The CDR3 DNA reads as TGCAGTGCTAGGTATAACAGCAATCAGCCCCAGCATTTT. Its translation is CSARYNSNQPQHF.

The chain is built from TRBV7-9 and TRBJ2-1; 9 positions agree with TRBD2. Trimming cost V 5 bases and J 8 bases; bases outside gene matches: 16. CDR1 and CDR2 from the germline V gene are SEHNR and FQNEAQ (reference sequence). This CDR3 is 17 amino acids long. DNA for the CDR3: TGTGCCAGCAGCCCCGGGATCGTGACACTAGCGGGCCATGAGCAGTTCTTC. Its protein product is CASSPGIVTLAGHEQFF. The complete variable domain, with remaining parts taken from reference TRBV7-9 and TRBJ2-1, reads DTGVSQNPRHKITKRGQNVTFRCDPISEHNRLYWYRQTLGQGPEFLTYFQNEAQLEKSRLLSDRFSAERPKGSFSTLEIQRTEQGDSAMYLCASSPGIVTLAGHEQFFGPGTRLTVL.

The chain joins TRBV7-7 to TRBJ2-2; D perhaps matches TRBD2 (7 bases). V was clipped by 5 bases and J by 3 bases, with 19 bases between them. Germline V CDR1 and CDR2: SSHAT, FNYEAQ (reference sequence). This CDR3 region has 17 residues. CDR3 in DNA: TGTGCCAGCAGCCATGCTTTGCGAGGGGGGGACACCGGGGAGCTGTTTTTT. This codes for CASSHALRGGDTGELFF.